The 26 T cell receptor beta chains below come from one sample, sequenced in a study of shared clonotypes between healthy human individuals. Assay: immunoSEQ multiplex PCR; the TCRdb copy retains only in-frame clones and omits some. In the table there are about 600,000 clones, around 97% of which are singletons. Input material: naive CD4+ T cells sorted from blood. The subset: CD45RA+ positively selected. All receptors derive from a woman between 25 and 40 years old in good health.

The V and J genes are TRBV15 and TRBJ2-1, with TRBD2 matching 9 bases. The V gene end was trimmed by 2 bases and the J gene end by 6 bases; junction bases not matched to a gene: 11. The CDR3 is 17 amino acids. CDR1 is LNHNV and CDR2 is YYDKDF in the germline V gene (reference sequence). CDR3 sequence (DNA): TGTGCCACCAGCAGACACTCCGGGGGCGGGAGGGGCAATGAGCAGTTCTTC. Translation: CATSRHSGGGRGNEQFF. The full variable domain, rest sourced from reference TRBV15 and TRBJ2-1, is DAMVIQNPRYQVTQFGKPVTLSCSQTLNHNVMYWYQQKSSQAPKLLFHYYDKDFNNEADTPDNFQSRRPNTSFCFLDIRSPGLGDTAMYLCATSRHSGGGRGNEQFFGPGTRLTVL.

J is TRBJ1-1 and V is TRBV5-1; D not certain. Trimming cost V 4 bases and J 3 bases, with 16 bases left between them. Per the germline V gene, CDR1 is SGHRS and CDR2 is YFSETQ. The length of the CDR3 is 15 residues. In DNA form, the CDR3 reads TGCGCCAGCAGCCCGCCTGGAAGTTTTCACACTGAAGCTTTCTTT. Its translation: CASSPPGSFHTEAFF.

This chain links TRBV27 with TRBJ2-7; D tentatively reads TRBD1 or TRBD2 (5 bases each). CDR1 MNHEY and CDR2 SMNVEV come from the germline V gene (reference sequence). CDR3 length: 14 amino acids. The ends were cut back, 5 bases at V and 1 base at J, with 12 bases in the middle. DNA of the CDR3: TGTGCCAGCAGTCTGGGACCGTATTCCTACGAGCAGTACTTC. As protein: CASSLGPYSYEQYF.

This chain uses TRBV10-1 with TRBJ2-7, with 9 bases aligning to TRBD1. The CDR3 has 14 amino acids. Unmatched junction bases numbered 8, after V lost 5 bases and J lost 6 bases. The germline V gene has CDR1 WNHNN and CDR2 SYGVQD (reference sequence). The CDR3: CASSKLTGGVEQYF. The CDR3 DNA reads TGCGCCAGCAGTAAACTTACAGGGGGCGTCGAGCAGTACTTC.

This chain links TRBV9 with TRBJ2-3; D not certain. V was cut by 3 bases and J by 0 bases, with 11 bases left in between. The germline V gene encodes CDR1 SGDLS and CDR2 YYNGEE. CDR3 length: 15 amino acids. For the CDR3, the DNA is TGTGCCAGCAGCGCGTTGGAGCCGAGCACAGATACGCAGTATTTT. This encodes CASSALEPSTDTQYF.

The chain has TRBV6-5 and TRBJ2-7; no clear D gene. Deletions cut 11 bases from V and 5 bases from J, with 16 bases between. Per germline, CDR1 MNHEY and CDR2 SVGAGI. There are 12 residues in the CDR3. CDR3 region: CAAPGRPNEQYF. CDR3 sequence (DNA): TGTGCCGCGCCGGGTAGGCCCAACGAGCAGTACTTC.

This chain connects TRBV27 to TRBJ1-2; TRBD1 is a possible D gene (5 bases). Germline V CDR1 and CDR2: MNHEY, SMNVEV (reference sequence). There are 14 residues in the CDR3. Trimming pared 4 bases from V and 7 bases from J, leaving 16 bases between. The CDR3 region is CASSSSRGGGGYTF. The DNA for the CDR3 is TGTGCCAGCAGTTCCTCACGGGGGGGAGGTGGCTACACCTTC.

The gene calls are TRBV11-2 and TRBJ2-1; 12 bases are shared with TRBD2. With V trimmed by 5 bases and J by 7 bases, 3 bases remained unmatched. The CDR3 extends over 14 amino acids. In germline, CDR1 is SGHAT, CDR2 FQNNGV. CDR3 nucleotide sequence: TGTGCCAGCAGCACGACTAGCGGGAGTAATGAGCAGTTCTTC. Translating gives CASSTTSGSNEQFF.

V is TRBV5-8 and J is TRBJ1-6; D may be TRBD1 (6 bases). The CDR3 extends over 16 amino acids. V was clipped by 5 bases and J by 6 bases, with 18 bases between them. The germline gives CDR1 SGHTS, CDR2 YDEGEE. DNA for the CDR3: TGTGCCAGCAGGGCCGGGACAAAGAGCGGTAATTCACCCCTCCACTTT. It codes for CASRAGTKSGNSPLHF.

The chain employs TRBV5-1 and TRBJ1-1; D is unresolved. V was cut by 4 bases and J by 2 bases, with 9 bases left in between. The CDR3 runs 13 residues. From germline, CDR1 is SGHRS and CDR2 YFSETQ. As DNA, the CDR3 is TGCGCCAGCAGCCCGGCGGGCAACACTGAAGCTTTCTTT. It codes for CASSPAGNTEAFF.

V is TRBV20-1 and J is TRBJ1-2; 7 bases are a match to TRBD1. The V gene end was trimmed by 6 bases and the J gene end by 7 bases; junction bases not matched to a gene: 5. Germline V gene data show CDR1 as DFQATT and CDR2 as SNEGSKA (reference sequence). The CDR3 runs to 11 residues. The CDR3 region has the DNA TGCAGTGCCGACAGGGCCTCTGGCTACACCTTC. It translates to CSADRASGYTF.

This chain uses TRBV28 with TRBJ1-1, with unresolved D. The germline V and J ends were trimmed by 2 bases and 0 bases, with 10 bases remaining between them. Germline CDR1 reads MDHEN; CDR2 reads SYDVKM. The length of the CDR3 is 15 residues. In nucleotides, the CDR3 is TGTGCCAGCAGTTTAAGTATTTCTTTGAACACTGAAGCTTTCTTT. Translation gives CASSLSISLNTEAFF.

This chain uses TRBV6-1 with TRBJ2-3, with D hard to call. Looked up from germline, CDR1 is MNHNS and CDR2 is SASEGT. The V end was cut by 3 bases, the J end by 14 bases, with 12 bases between. This CDR3 comprises 11 residues. CDR3 nucleotides: TGTGCCAGCAGTGATTGGAACAGTGGGTATTTT. Translated: CASSDWNSGYF.

This chain uses TRBV28 with TRBJ1-1; D is uncertain. The CDR3 runs to 14 residues. V lost 2 bases and J lost 2, with 9 bases in between. Germline V CDR1 and CDR2: MDHEN, SYDVKM. The CDR3 region has the DNA TGTGCCAGCAGTTTAAGGGCGGGAAACACTGAAGCTTTCTTT. This gives the protein CASSLRAGNTEAFF.

The chain uses TRBV19 and TRBJ2-1, with TRBD1 matching 9 bases. Germline lookup yields CDR1 LNHDA and CDR2 SQIVND (reference sequence). There are 15 residues in the CDR3. J gave up 3 bases and V 4 bases, and 4 bases lay outside the gene matches. CDR3: CASSRDRESYNEQFF. The CDR3 DNA follows: TGTGCCAGTAGTAGGGACAGGGAGAGCTACAATGAGCAGTTCTTC.

V gene TRBV10-1 combines with J gene TRBJ1-5, with TRBD1 as a possible D gene (5 bases). This CDR3 comprises 13 residues. CDR1 is WNHNN, CDR2 SYGVQD, per germline (reference sequence). The V end was cut by 6 bases, the J end by 5 bases, with 11 bases between. CDR3 coding DNA: TGCGCCAGCAGCAGGGAACTGGATCAGCCCCAGCATTTT. Translation: CASSRELDQPQHF.

J is TRBJ2-6 and V is TRBV4-1, with D perhaps TRBD1 (6 bases). Germline V CDR1 and CDR2: MGHRA, YSYEKL. V was shortened by 0 bases and J by 4 bases, with 22 bases between the two germline ends. The CDR3 runs to 20 residues. CDR3 region: CASSQEWPNRVLRGANVLTF. The CDR3 DNA is TGCGCCAGCAGCCAAGAATGGCCTAACAGGGTATTGAGGGGGGCCAACGTCCTGACTTTC.

This clone came up once. The rearrangement joins TRBV5-1 to TRBJ2-5, with unresolved D. Germline V gene lookup returns CDR1 SGHRS and CDR2 YFSETQ. The length of the CDR3 is 15 residues. Trimming left V 2 bases short and J 0 bases short, with 11 bases between. The DNA for the CDR3 is TGCGCCAGCAGCTTATGGCGGATAGACCAAGAGACCCAGTACTTC. Residues: CASSLWRIDQETQYF.

This clone appeared a single time. The DNA for the CDR3 is TGTGCCAGCAGGGGGTGGGGGTATGGCTACACCTTC. The encoded protein is CASRGWGYGYTF. This chain joins TRBV25-1 and TRBJ1-2, with D maybe TRBD1 (5 bases). In germline, CDR1 is MGHDK, CDR2 SYGVNS. V was trimmed by 6 bases and J by 5 bases, leaving 10 bases between them. The CDR3 totals 12 residues.

The chain joins TRBV10-1 to TRBJ2-5, with 7 bases aligning to TRBD2. The CDR3 length is 14 residues. Germline trimming cut 4 bases from V and 3 bases from J; bases unmatched to any gene: 5. Germline V gene data show CDR1 as WNHNN and CDR2 as SYGVQD (reference sequence). CDR3: CASSGAGPKETQYF. CDR3 bases: TGCGCCAGCAGTGGAGCGGGACCTAAAGAGACCCAGTACTTC.

The genes are TRBV5-1 and TRBJ1-4; D unclear. The CDR3 is 15 amino acids. Trimming pared 1 base from V and 5 bases from J, leaving 12 bases between. Germline CDR1 is SGHRS and CDR2 is YFSETQ. This chain's CDR3 is CASSLKARGNEKLFF. CDR3 coding DNA: TGCGCCAGCAGCTTGAAGGCACGTGGGAATGAAAAACTGTTTTTT.

Worth noting for this clone: The sample contains more than one DNA sequence encoding this CDR3. V and J are TRBV15 and TRBJ2-7; 10 bases agree with TRBD1. The V gene's germline CDR1 is LNHNV and CDR2 YYDKDF (reference sequence). This CDR3 is 15 amino acids long. The trim removed 1 base at V and 6 bases at J, leaving 6 bases unmatched. This CDR3 is CATSRAGTGAGEQYF. The CDR3 region has the DNA TGTGCCACCAGCAGAGCCGGGACAGGGGCGGGCGAGCAGTACTTC.

The rearrangement links TRBV2 to TRBJ2-5; a possible D gene is TRBD2 (6 bases). The DNA end is a closer match to TRBJ2-7, so the J assignment may be wrong. The CDR3 has 12 amino acids. Germline CDR1 SNHLY, CDR2 FYNNEI. The CDR3 is CAIRLETYEQYF. CDR3 DNA: TGTGCCATCAGACTAGAAACCTACGAGCAGTACTTC.

The chain employs TRBV27 and TRBJ1-1; the match to TRBD1 covers 9 bases. J lost 1 base, V lost 6 bases, and 9 bases had no gene match. This CDR3 spans 16 amino acids. CDR1 MNHEY and CDR2 SMNVEV come from the germline V gene (reference sequence). Here the CDR3 reads CASRGTGYTPNTEAFF. In nucleotides, the CDR3 is TGTGCCAGCAGGGGGACAGGGTACACCCCGAACACTGAAGCTTTCTTT.

The chain has TRBV10-1 and TRBJ1-5; 7 bases are a match to TRBD1. V lost 4 bases to trimming and J lost 3 bases; unmatched junction nucleotides: 6. The CDR3 spans 15 residues. Germline V gene data show CDR1 as WNHNN and CDR2 as SYGVQD (reference sequence). Here the CDR3 DNA reads TGCGCCAGCAGTGGGGGACAGCGCAACAATCAGCCCCAGCATTTT. Its protein product is CASSGGQRNNQPQHF.

The rearrangement links TRBV12-1 to TRBJ2-1; the DNA was not compared with TRBD2, the D call given in the table. TRBV12-1 is listed as a pseudogene. This CDR3 contains 18 residues. The CDR3 DNA follows: TGTGCCAGCAGCTTTGGTCACCCATACGGGACTAGGTACAATGAGCAGTTCTTC. This translates into CASSFGHPYGTRYNEQFF.